These 31 T cell receptor beta chains share one sample of origin, sequenced in a study of Ad26.COV2.S vaccination and SARS-CoV-2 variants (dated by TCRdb to 2020 to 2023). The library relied on the immunoSEQ multiplex PCR assay. This is the immuneACCESS table as TCRdb keeps it, with only in-frame sequences that have V and J called. A part of the clones is gone; compared with another copy, unresolved V genes explain less than half, and the rest is unexplained. The sample table contains approximately 420,000 clones; only one count was recorded for 85% to 90% of them. 3.6% of the sample goes to the ten largest clones. The treatment or condition label here, explained by the study, means: roughly 19 received Ad26.COV2.S at low or high dose, single or two shots; 5 received placebo; per-sample allocation not given. Repertoires of vaccine and placebo recipients were sequenced from samples taken on day 63 after the first injection.

The sequences come from peripheral blood, collected in a trial of Ad26.COV2.S vaccine versus placebo. The origin of the receptors is a person aged 18 to 65 who received the Ad26.COV2.S COVID-19 vaccine or a placebo.

CDR3 coding DNA: TGTGCCAGCAGCTTAGGGGGACAAGTCTACGAGCAGTACTTC. Translating gives CASSLGGQVYEQYF. This chain joins TRBV5-6 and TRBJ2-7, with D tentatively TRBD1 (6 bases). CDR1 is SGHDT, CDR2 YYEEEE, per germline. The germline V and J ends were trimmed by 2 bases and 3 bases, with 12 bases remaining between them. CDR3 length: 14 residues.

The J gene is TRBJ2-2, the V gene TRBV19; the D call may be TRBD1 or TRBD2 (5 bases each). The length of the CDR3 is 16 residues. Per germline, CDR1 LNHDA and CDR2 SQIVND (reference sequence). V was shortened by 1 base and J by 4 bases, with 13 bases between the two germline ends. CDR3 region: CASSIVAGAGTGELFF. CDR3 DNA sequence: TGTGCCAGTAGTATAGTGGCCGGGGCTGGCACCGGGGAGCTGTTTTTT.

The rearrangement joins TRBV27 to TRBJ2-7; D is possibly TRBD2 (7 bases). The CDR3 is 15 amino acids. The germline gives CDR1 MNHEY, CDR2 SMNVEV (reference sequence). With 3 bases removed from V and 3 bases from J, the gap between germline ends came to 15 bases. The DNA of the CDR3 is TGTGCCAGCAGTTTTGAAGGGGGGGGGCTCTACGAGCAGTACTTC. Encoded protein: CASSFEGGGLYEQYF.

This chain joins TRBV11-2 and TRBJ1-2; 9 bases match TRBD1. J gave up 0 bases and V 5 bases, and 7 bases lay outside the gene matches. The length of the CDR3 is 16 residues. Germline lookup yields CDR1 SGHAT and CDR2 FQNNGV. CDR3 amino acids: CASSPGTGRANYGYTF. CDR3 sequence (DNA): TGTGCCAGCAGCCCGGGGACAGGGCGAGCTAACTATGGCTACACCTTC.

This chain links TRBV5-6 with TRBJ2-7, with 7 bases identical to TRBD1. The CDR3 contains 15 residues. Germline CDR1 reads SGHDT; CDR2 reads YYEEEE. V dropped 5 bases and J dropped 0; count of bases not matched to a gene: 8. The CDR3 region is CASRDRPMFSYEQYF. The DNA of the CDR3 is TGTGCCAGCAGGGACAGGCCCATGTTCTCCTACGAGCAGTACTTC.

The chain's CDR3 is CASSPRGFSYEQYF. The CDR3 DNA is TGTGCCAGCAGTCCCCGAGGCTTCTCCTACGAGCAGTACTTC. The chain uses TRBV27 and TRBJ2-7; no definite D call. The CDR3 has 14 residues. Germline-derived CDR1 and CDR2 are MNHEY and SMNVEV (reference sequence). Trimming removed 5 bases at V and 0 bases at J, with 11 bases between.

This clone was found a few times. V gene TRBV2 combines with J gene TRBJ2-7; the D gene is possibly TRBD2 (6 bases). The CDR3 has 11 residues. Germline loops: CDR1 SNHLY, CDR2 FYNNEI. The V end was cut by 7 bases, the J end by 7 bases, with 11 bases between. The chain's CDR3 is CASNLRGEQYF. In nucleotides, the CDR3 is TGTGCCAGCAACCTCCGGGGGGAGCAGTACTTC.

The J gene is TRBJ2-1, the V gene TRBV5-8, with 8 bases lining up with TRBD2. Germline CDR1 SGHTS, CDR2 YDEGEE. The CDR3 is 17 residues long. V was pared by 5 bases and J by 5 bases, with 15 bases of the junction left unmatched. Here the CDR3 DNA reads TGTGCCAGCAGACGGCCAACTGGGACTAGATCTCACAATGAGCAGTTCTTC. Translated, it gives CASRRPTGTRSHNEQFF. The variable domain in full, with the rest retrieved from reference TRBV5-8 and TRBJ2-1, is EAGVTQSPTHLIKTRGQQATLRCSPISGHTSVYWYQQALGLGLQFLLWYDEGEERNRGNFPPRFSGRQFPNYSSELNVNALELEDSALYLCASRRPTGTRSHNEQFFGPGTRLTVL.

The V and J genes are TRBV4-1 and TRBJ1-2, with TRBD1 matching 10 bases. V lost 4 bases and J lost 5; bases outside the gene matches: 7. Germline loops: CDR1 MGHRA, CDR2 YSYEKL. The length of the CDR3 is 15 residues. This CDR3 is CASSRRQGARYGYTF. CDR3 in DNA: TGCGCCAGCAGCCGAAGACAGGGGGCGCGATATGGCTACACCTTC.

Only one count was recorded for this clone. V usage is TRBV4-3 and J usage is TRBJ1-3; no clear D gene. This CDR3 comprises 16 residues. The V end lost 0 bases, the J end lost 7 bases, and 16 bases lay between the germline ends. Germline CDR1 and CDR2: LGHNA and YSLEER. The chain's CDR3 is CASSQDNADLWNTIYF. In DNA, the CDR3 is TGCGCCAGCAGCCAAGATAATGCAGACTTGTGGAACACCATATATTTT.

V usage is TRBV7-8 and J usage is TRBJ2-5; 14 bases are a match to TRBD2. Unmatched junction bases numbered 10, after V lost 4 bases and J lost 0 bases. Per germline, CDR1 SGHVS and CDR2 FQNEAQ. CDR3 length equals 19 residues. The CDR3 coding sequence is TGTGCCAGCAGCTCGCTGACTAGCGGGGGGGATCCGTACCAAGAGACCCAGTACTTC. This translates into CASSSLTSGGDPYQETQYF.

The chain combines TRBV10-3 with TRBJ2-7, with 11 positions matching TRBD1. The CDR3 covers 15 residues. The junction had 7 bases not matched to a gene; V was cut back by 2 bases and J by 7 bases. Looked up from germline, CDR1 is ENHRY and CDR2 is SYGVKD. The CDR3: CAISETGTGGKEQYF. The CDR3 DNA reads TGTGCCATCAGTGAGACAGGGACAGGGGGAAAAGAGCAGTACTTC.

The CDR3 spells CASSPLLNYETQYF. The CDR3 DNA follows: TGTGCCAGCTCACCCCTACTTAACTACGAGACCCAGTACTTC. This chain uses TRBV18 with TRBJ2-5; D remains unclear. There are 14 residues in the CDR3. The V end was cut by 3 bases, the J end by 5 bases, with 13 bases between. Per the germline V gene, CDR1 is KGHSH and CDR2 is LQKENI.

The V gene is TRBV7-3, the J gene TRBJ2-3; the D is unclear. The V and J ends lost 4 bases and 2 bases respectively, with 7 bases between them. The CDR3 has 13 residues. CDR1 is SGHTA, CDR2 FQGTGA, per germline. The CDR3 bases are TGTGCCAGCAGCTCAATTAACACAGATACGCAGTATTTT. Its translation is CASSSINTDTQYF.

Note on this clone: The identical CDR3 is also encoded by other nucleotide sequences in the sample. The chain carries TRBV19 and TRBJ2-7; D may match TRBD1 or TRBD2 (6 bases each). Per germline, CDR1 LNHDA and CDR2 SQIVND (reference sequence). V shed 3 bases and J shed 2 bases, with 11 bases lying between them. The CDR3 has 14 amino acids. The CDR3 reads CASSIGGGPYEQYF. In nucleotides, the CDR3 is TGTGCCAGTAGTATTGGTGGGGGGCCCTACGAGCAGTACTTC.

The V gene is TRBV12-3 or TRBV12-4, the J gene TRBJ2-1; D is ambiguous. Between the trimmed V and J ends, which lost 6 bases and 10 bases, there was a span of 13 bases. CDR3 length: 12 residues. The CDR3 spells CASSREFREQFF. DNA for the CDR3: TGTGCCAGCAGCCGAGAATTTCGAGAGCAGTTCTTC.

The chain combines TRBV19 with TRBJ2-7; 8 nucleotides line up with TRBD2. V was pared by 3 bases and J by 2 bases, with 6 bases of the junction left unmatched. There are 15 residues in the CDR3. Germline CDR1 and CDR2: LNHDA and SQIVND (reference sequence). In nucleotides, the CDR3 is TGTGCCAGTAGTATCTTCGGGGGGGATCCCTACGAGCAGTACTTC. Encoded protein: CASSIFGGDPYEQYF.

This clone was seen a few times. This chain connects TRBV5-4 to TRBJ2-1; 8 positions match TRBD1. The CDR3 runs to 14 residues. Trimming took 4 bases from V and 10 from J; bases not matched to a gene: 10. Germline loops: CDR1 SGHNT, CDR2 YYREEE (reference sequence). The CDR3 is CASSPRQGMEEQFF. The CDR3 region has the DNA TGTGCCAGCAGCCCTCGACAGGGGATGGAAGAGCAGTTCTTC.

This clone was seen only a few times. The chain has TRBV19 and TRBJ1-5; no definite D call. The CDR3 is 12 amino acids. Looked up from germline, CDR1 is LNHDA and CDR2 is SQIVND (reference sequence). Trimming left V 8 bases short and J 5 bases short, with 10 bases between. The CDR3 loop reads CASATWDQPQHF. CDR3 nucleotides: TGTGCCAGTGCCACTTGGGATCAGCCCCAGCATTTT.

Only one count was recorded for this clone. The chain couples TRBV7-9 to TRBJ1-1; D gene unclear. The CDR3 runs 14 residues. V was cut by 7 bases and J by 7 bases, with 19 bases left in between. CDR1 and CDR2 from the germline V gene are SEHNR and FQNEAQ (reference sequence). This CDR3 is CASTNKGQAFEAFF. CDR3 bases: TGTGCCAGCACCAATAAGGGTCAAGCCTTTGAAGCTTTCTTT.

The genes are TRBV30 and TRBJ2-5; TRBD2 matches 11 bases. The CDR3 length is 15 residues. Looked up from germline, CDR1 is GTSNPN and CDR2 is SVGIG (reference sequence). Trimming took 0 bases from V and 5 from J; bases not matched to a gene: 5. Written as DNA, the CDR3 is TGTGCCTGGAGTGTCGGTAGCGGGGGGGTGGAGACCCAGTACTTC. Amino acid sequence: CAWSVGSGGVETQYF. The full variable domain, completed using reference TRBV30 and TRBJ2-5, is SQTIHQWPATLVQPVGSPLSLECTVEGTSNPNLYWYRQAAGRGLQLLFYSVGIGQISSEVPQNLSASRPQDRQFILSSKKLLLSDSGFYLCAWSVGSGGVETQYFGPGTRLLVL.

The chain links TRBV7-2 to TRBJ1-2; D unclear. The germline V gene encodes CDR1 SGHTA and CDR2 FQGNSA. V shed 5 bases and J shed 0 bases, with 19 bases lying between them. The CDR3 runs to 17 residues. The DNA of the CDR3 is TGTGCCAGCAGCCCTGCGGCGGGCCAACTACCTAACTATGGCTACACCTTC. Its protein is CASSPAAGQLPNYGYTF.

In nucleotides, the CDR3 is TGTGCCAGCAGTTACCCGCGCATTGACTCAGCCTACGAGCAGTACTTC. It specifies CASSYPRIDSAYEQYF. This chain connects TRBV6-2 or TRBV6-3 to TRBJ2-7, with D unresolved. V was cut by 2 bases and J by 2 bases, with 16 bases left in between. Germline V gene sequence: CDR1 MNHEY, CDR2 SVGEGT. The CDR3 has 16 amino acids.

CDR3 loop: CATSRDQGGFNEQYF. CDR3 coding DNA: TGTGCCACCAGCAGAGATCAGGGGGGTTTTAACGAGCAGTACTTC. The V and J genes are TRBV15 and TRBJ2-7; a possible D gene is TRBD1 (7 bases). The CDR3 totals 15 residues. V shed 0 bases and J shed 5 bases, with 14 bases lying between them. CDR1 LNHNV and CDR2 YYDKDF come from the germline V gene (reference sequence).

As to this clone: A read error may account for a junction end that differs from germline. V gene TRBV28 combines with J gene TRBJ2-5, with 11 bases matching TRBD2. CDR1 is MDHEN and CDR2 is SYDVKM in the germline V gene. The CDR3 runs 16 residues. The CDR3 nucleotides read TGTGCCAGCAGTTCACCTAGCGGGGGGTACCAGGAGACCCAGTACTTC. As protein: CASSSPSGGYQETQYF.

This chain connects TRBV7-3 to TRBJ2-2; tentatively, D is TRBD1 (5 bases). Per the germline V gene, CDR1 is SGHTA and CDR2 is FQGTGA. The length of the CDR3 is 15 residues. Trimming removed 5 bases at V and 3 bases at J, with 13 bases between. CDR3 nucleotide sequence: TGTGCCAGCAGCAGAAGTCAGGGTTACACCGGGGAGCTGTTTTTT. Translated, it gives CASSRSQGYTGELFF.

V gene TRBV24-1 combines with J gene TRBJ1-2; D call uncertain. From germline, CDR1 is KGHDR and CDR2 SFDVKD. This CDR3 is built from 15 residues. Trimming stripped 4 bases from V and 1 base from J, with 12 bases between. The CDR3 bases are TGTGCCACCAGTGAGGCCGGGAGAGATAACTATGGCTACACCTTC. This gives the protein CATSEAGRDNYGYTF.

The rearrangement links TRBV5-1 to TRBJ2-3, with D perhaps TRBD1 (5 bases). CDR1 SGHRS and CDR2 YFSETQ come from the germline V gene. CDR3 length equals 16 residues. Trimming pared 5 bases from V and 0 bases from J, leaving 16 bases between. The CDR3 is CASSLPTDTSTDTQYF. DNA of the CDR3: TGCGCCAGCAGTCTACCGACAGACACAAGCACAGATACGCAGTATTTT.

V and J are TRBV7-6 and TRBJ2-2; TRBD1 or TRBD2 may be the D gene (5 bases each). CDR1 and CDR2 (germline): SGHVS, FNYEAQ. This CDR3 comprises 15 residues. Trimming took off 2 bases at V and 4 bases at J, with 11 bases between the two ends. The CDR3 loop is CASSLHPGSTGELFF. The CDR3 bases are TGTGCCAGCAGCTTACATCCAGGGAGCACCGGGGAGCTGTTTTTT.

This clone was recorded once. This chain uses TRBV7-2 with TRBJ1-2; 7 positions agree with TRBD1. Germline lookup yields CDR1 SGHTA and CDR2 FQGNSA. The CDR3 has 15 residues. The ends lost 4 bases at V and 4 bases at J; junction bases unmatched: 9. The CDR3 here is CASSSPTGRVYGYTF. CDR3 DNA: TGTGCCAGCAGCTCCCCGACAGGGAGGGTCTATGGCTACACCTTC.

The rearrangement links TRBV19 to TRBJ1-2; 8 bases agree with TRBD1. Germline-derived CDR1 and CDR2 are LNHDA and SQIVND (reference sequence). This CDR3 has 13 residues. J lost 7 bases, V lost 4 bases, and 5 bases had no gene match. The CDR3 sequence: CASSTGQGSGYTF. For the CDR3, the DNA is TGTGCCAGTAGTACCGGACAGGGATCTGGCTACACCTTC. Based on the CDR3 plus reference TRBV19 and TRBJ1-2, the full variable domain is DGGITQSPKYLFRKEGQNVTLSCEQNLNHDAMYWYRQDPGQGLRLIYYSQIVNDFQKGDIAEGYSVSREKKESFPLTVTSAQKNPTAFYLCASSTGQGSGYTFGSGTRLTVV.